The present TCR beta chain was sequenced within a study of OX40 agonist ivuxolimab in advanced cancers. In germline, CDR1 is SGHRS, CDR2 YFSETQ. Trimming stripped 3 bases from V and 2 bases from J, with 11 bases between. CDR3 length: 14 amino acids. This clone came up once. The protocol was immunoSEQ multiplex PCR, while the TCRdb copy is restricted to in-frame clones and leaves out a portion. This sample carries around 25,000 clones, less than 90% of them seen once, and the ten largest clones take 25% to 35%. The V and J genes are TRBV5-1 and TRBJ2-5; D is undetermined. The sequence was obtained from an adult with an advanced solid tumor such as melanoma, head and neck, liver or kidney cancer. The specimen was CD4+ or CD8+ T cells sorted from blood, collected in a trial of the OX40 agonist ivuxolimab. The CDR3 sequence is CASSSQQIQETQYF. CDR3 bases: TGCGCCAGCAGCTCTCAACAGATACAAGAGACCCAGTACTTC.